These 6 T cell receptor beta chains share one sample of origin, sequenced in a study of cytomegalovirus exposure and HLA in healthy donors. Amplification used 60 Vbeta primers and 13 Jbeta primers. Clones were read by immunoSEQ multiplex PCR, and TCRdb kept only the in-frame ones, dropping some. The table has 140,000 to 150,000 clones, around 72% seen once. Sequencing used PBMCs. These receptors were taken from a man aged 35-49 years in good health and CMV-seronegative.

The chain uses TRBV5-6 and TRBJ1-2, with TRBD1 matching over 7 bases. CDR3 length equals 12 residues. V lost 4 bases, J lost 6 bases, and 3 bases stayed unmatched. Germline V gene sequence: CDR1 SGHDT, CDR2 YYEEEE. The CDR3 DNA follows: TGTGCCAGCAGCGTAACAGGGGATGGCTACACCTTC. Translating it yields CASSVTGDGYTF.

This clone was recorded a few times. The chain is built from TRBV6-5 and TRBJ2-3, with D tentatively TRBD2 (5 bases). Per the germline V gene, CDR1 is MNHEY and CDR2 is SVGAGI. CDR3 size: 13 residues. With 8 bases removed from V and 1 base from J, the gap between germline ends came to 10 bases. This CDR3 is CASGLARTDTQYF. The CDR3 nucleotides are TGTGCCAGCGGCCTAGCCCGCACAGATACGCAGTATTTT.

The chain carries TRBV27 and TRBJ1-5; 11 bases agree with TRBD1. After removal of 6 bases from V and 7 bases from J, the junction contained 5 bases not matched to a gene. CDR1 is MNHEY, CDR2 SMNVEV, per germline (reference sequence). This CDR3 region has 14 residues. The CDR3 region is CASSRDRGRQPQHF. CDR3 sequence (DNA): TGTGCCAGCAGCCGGGACAGGGGGAGGCAGCCCCAGCATTTT.

CDR3 amino acids: CASSQEVLRGGTDTQYF. The CDR3 DNA is TGTGCCAGCAGCCAAGAAGTTCTGCGGGGGGGCACAGATACGCAGTATTTT. The chain links TRBV4-2 to TRBJ2-3; the match to TRBD2 covers 8 bases. V shed 0 bases, J shed 1 base, and the junction held 6 bases outside the gene matches. The CDR3 consists of 17 residues. Per germline, CDR1 LGHNA and CDR2 YNFKEQ.

V is TRBV10-1 and J is TRBJ2-3, with unresolved D. Germline V gene lookup returns CDR1 WNHNN and CDR2 SYGVQD (reference sequence). The V end was cut by 3 bases, the J end by 1 base, with 11 bases between. CDR3 length equals 15 residues. CDR3 DNA: TGCGCCAGCAGTGATAGTGGTGAAGGCACAGATACGCAGTATTTT. As protein: CASSDSGEGTDTQYF.

The chain links TRBV5-1 to TRBJ1-2, with TRBD1 matching 10 bases. The CDR3 is made up of 16 amino acids. Losses at the gene ends were 4 bases for V and 7 bases for J; bases not matched to a gene: 13. From germline, CDR1 is SGHRS and CDR2 YFSETQ. The CDR3 sequence: CASSIPRTGGGSGYTF. The CDR3 coding sequence is TGCGCCAGCAGCATACCCCGGACAGGGGGAGGCAGTGGCTACACCTTC.